This T cell receptor beta chain comes out of a study of shared clonotypes between healthy human individuals (dated by TCRdb to between 2020 and 2021). In the study overall: Two women and a few men aged 18 to 49 years were included in the cohort. For each donor, CD4 naive and CD4 memory were each given three plates, CD8 naive was given two plates, and CD8 memory was given one plate. To estimate repertoire size and how much clonotype sharing occurs between individuals, the study deeply sequenced the blood TCR repertoires of about 5 healthy adults. To increase sequencing depth and limit assay-specific biases, TCR repertoire library preparation and sequencing were carried out by different laboratories using diverse techniques. Per donor, leukapheresis produced somewhere between about 0.8 and 9 billion PBMCs.

TCR CDR3 regions were amplified from genomic DNA by multiplex PCR using the deep immunoSEQ assay. Extracted genomic DNA from each cell subset was spread evenly across all wells of several immunoSEQ 96-well plates, with each plate serving as a replicate. For sorted subsets, each replicate PCR was loaded with about 0.2 ug genomic DNA, equivalent to roughly 30,000 T cell genomes. Purified libraries were quantified with a Qubit 3.0 fluorometer, sized on a Bioanalyzer 2100, and re-quantified with the KAPA Library Quantification kit. Each immunoSEQ 96-well plate was sequenced on its own single-read 150-cycle Illumina NextSeq 550 flow cell. The authors' analysis ran thus. Because the immunoSEQ output included only junctional sequences and no quality scores, the filtering could not be the same as the filtering used for full-length reads. To assign V/J genes and CDR3, sequences were annotated using PyIR, a Python wrapper for IgBLAST v1.9, with IMGT germline references. Reads were filtered out if the reads had weak V/J assignments (E-value above 1e-6), no CDR3, stop codons, out-of-frame junctions, or ambiguous translated residues. V3J clonotypes were defined as sequences sharing an identical inferred V gene, J gene, and CDR3 amino acid sequence. The percentage overlap between two repertoires was calculated by dividing the number of shared unique clonotypes by the size of the smaller repertoire. RTK rarefaction, the Chao1 estimator, and Recon v2.1 estimates of unobserved clonotypes were used to assess repertoire richness. OLGA was used to compute generation probabilities for all TCRbeta clonotypes that the gDNA method yielded from a few donors. In TCRdb, the immuneACCESS table is reduced to in-frame sequences with V and J assigned. These tables do not hold every clone; where another copy was compared, an unresolved V gene accounts for under half, and the others remain unexplained. Clonal size and the V and J genes are those of that table, whereas D and trimming came from the DNA. For this sample the table gives 2.3 million or so clones, of which 80% to 95% were detected only once. In total, the top ten clones hold roughly 0.36% of the sample.

On the study overall, not on this receptor specifically: Based on pairwise subsampling, the degree of clonotype sharing among donors was expected to be affected by sequencing depth. Even with the large sequencing depth, rarefaction of the sorted-subset datasets indicated that sequencing was incomplete. About 5% of naive CD4, 3.5% of naive CD8, about 2.5% of memory CD4, and less than 0.45% of memory CD8 clonotypes were shared across a few donors. Only blood was sampled, and tissue TCR repertoires likely differ from those in blood. The genetic and exposure-history diversity represented was limited by the small number of donors. Compared with non-shared clonotypes, the clonotypes found in all four sorted-subset donors had higher generation probabilities. Naive subsets generally had larger estimated clonotype richness than memory subsets did.

The donors were healthy, HIV-negative adults with no recently reported acute infections or vaccinations. All donors were Caucasian adults living in Nashville, Tennessee, USA. CD4+ T cells were enriched by magnetic negative selection; naive cells were then positively selected on CD45RA, and the negative fraction formed the memory subset. After blood collection by leukapheresis, PBMCs were isolated using Ficoll-Histopaque density gradient centrifugation and then cryopreserved in the vapor phase of liquid nitrogen. Analytical flow cytometry was used to check the purity and quantity of every magnetically sorted T cell population. From each sorted fraction, genomic DNA was isolated and quantified by UV absorbance on a Nanodrop 2000c. Note on this clone: Its antigen specificity is not known. Qualities for individual bases were not recorded, and no much larger clone is one base off.

The CDR3 holds 13 amino acids from the cysteine to the phenylalanine. The DNA shown is the 39-base CDR3, in frame from base 1. V is pared back by 2 bases and J by 1 base, with 5 bases lying between the germline termini. In the germline V gene, CDR1 corresponds to SGHTA and CDR2 to FQGTGA. The TCR sequence derives from a man younger than 30 in good health. Some clones in this sample may be carry-over from other donors' samples. The chain links TRBV7-3 with TRBJ1-1, with an unclear D gene assignment. Sequencing was carried out using naive CD4+ T cells from PBMCs. The cell subset or site label here, explained by the study, means: CD45RA+ positively selected. The CDR3 amino acid sequence is: CASSLFENTEAFF. The DNA is as follows: TGTGCCAGCAGCTTATTTGAGAACACTGAAGCTTTCTTT.